Below are 16 T cell receptor beta chains sequenced from a single sample in a study of T-cell memory formation after mild COVID-19. Each CDR3 protein gets one entry after TCRdb re-called the 5' RACE reads with MiXCR. The sample lists around 300,000 distinct CDR3 sequences, roughly an eighth seen once, with roughly 20% in the top ten. Sequenced sample: PBMCs or a T cell subset sorted from them (not recorded which). These receptors originate from a man younger than 30 who had mild COVID-19 (a few samples of this study predate the infection). Cell type and time point are not known.

This clonotype was seen only a few times. This rearrangement joins TRBV5-1 to TRBJ1-1; D gene ambiguous. The CDR3 contains 14 residues. CDR1 is SGHRS, CDR2 YFSETQ, per germline. V gave up 2 bases and J gave up 1 base, with 9 bases separating them. The CDR3 loop reads CASSFRWGNTEAFF. CDR3 in DNA: TGCGCCAGCAGCTTTCGGTGGGGGAACACTGAAGCTTTCTTT.

This chain connects TRBV10-3 to TRBJ1-5; no clear D gene. The ends were cut back, 2 bases at V and 7 bases at J, with 6 bases in the middle. The CDR3 has 12 residues. The germline gives CDR1 ENHRY, CDR2 SYGVKD. The CDR3 here is CAISEVGQPQHF. CDR3 nucleotide sequence: TGTGCCATCAGTGAGGTTGGCCAGCCCCAGCATTTT.

The chain couples TRBV6-2 or TRBV6-3 to TRBJ1-1, with 9 positions matching TRBD1. CDR1 is MNHEY, CDR2 SVGEGT, per germline. J lost 0 bases, V lost 2 bases, and 1 base had no gene match. This CDR3 spans 15 amino acids. CDR3: CASSYTGGLNTEAFF. CDR3 sequence (DNA): TGTGCCAGCAGTTACACAGGGGGCTTGAACACTGAAGCTTTCTTT.

J is TRBJ2-5 and V is TRBV5-1; tentative D call: TRBD1 (5 bases). Per germline, CDR1 SGHRS and CDR2 YFSETQ. The CDR3 loop spans 13 amino acids. V lost 1 base and J lost 4, with 8 bases in between. The CDR3 bases are TGCGCCAGCAGCTTGACCCAGGGAGAGACCCAGTACTTC. Translated: CASSLTQGETQYF.

V is TRBV5-4 and J is TRBJ2-2; D not certain. This CDR3 is 12 amino acids long. Trimming left V 2 bases short and J 7 bases short, with 6 bases between. Per the germline V gene, CDR1 is SGHNT and CDR2 is YYREEE (reference sequence). CDR3 loop: CASSFEDGELFF. For the CDR3, the DNA is TGTGCCAGCAGCTTCGAGGACGGGGAGCTGTTTTTT.

This clonotype was picked up a small number of times. The chain combines TRBV11-1 with TRBJ2-1; TRBD1 aligns across 7 bases. The ends lost 5 bases at V and 5 bases at J; junction bases unmatched: 18. This CDR3 comprises 18 residues. Germline V gives CDR1 SGHAT, CDR2 FQDESV (reference sequence). The CDR3 DNA reads as TGTGCCAGCAGCCGATGGTCGTCATCGAGACAGGGAAACAATGAGCAGTTCTTC. This codes for CASSRWSSSRQGNNEQFF.

V usage is TRBV7-2 and J usage is TRBJ2-3; tentatively, D is TRBD2 (7 bases). V lost 2 bases and J 10 bases, leaving 22 bases between the germline ends. This CDR3 has 16 amino acids. Germline CDR1 is SGHTA and CDR2 is FQGNSA. CDR3 sequence: CASSLFTGGLPDAQYF. CDR3 bases: TGTGCCAGCAGCTTATTTACGGGGGGCCTACCGGACGCGCAGTATTTT.

This clonotype was recorded at least ten times. This chain links TRBV29-1 with TRBJ2-1, with 9 nucleotides matching TRBD1. The germline V gene has CDR1 SQVTM and CDR2 ANQGSEA. J was trimmed by 2 bases and V by 7 bases; bases with no gene match: 3. The CDR3 is made up of 13 amino acids. As DNA, the CDR3 is TGCAGCGGCGGACAGGGGCCCTACAATGAGCAGTTCTTC. As protein: CSGGQGPYNEQFF.

As regards this clonotype: A much bigger clone sits one base away, suggesting this may be a read error. The chain is built from TRBV5-1 and TRBJ2-5; D ambiguous. Trimming removed 1 base at V and 1 base at J, with 5 bases between. The CDR3 runs 13 residues. The germline V gene has CDR1 SGHRS and CDR2 YFSETQ. The CDR3 DNA reads TGCGCCAGCAGCTTGAGGACCCAAGAGACCCAGTACTTC. It yields the protein CASSLRTQETQYF.

This chain links TRBV7-9 with TRBJ2-7; 7 bases are shared with TRBD1. This CDR3 is built from 15 residues. Germline V CDR1 and CDR2: SEHNR, FQNEAQ (reference sequence). The trim removed 0 bases at V and 1 base at J, leaving 3 bases unmatched. The CDR3 DNA sequence: TGTGCCAGCAGCTTAGCGGGGGACAGTTCCTACGAGCAGTACTTC. Amino acids: CASSLAGDSSYEQYF.

This chain links TRBV29-1 with TRBJ2-3; the D gene is possibly TRBD2 (6 bases). The CDR3 sequence is 14 residues long. In germline, CDR1 is SQVTM, CDR2 ANQGSEA. Trimming pared 4 bases from V and 0 bases from J, leaving 11 bases between. CDR3 sequence: CSVVGEESTDTQYF. The CDR3 nucleotides are TGCAGCGTTGTGGGGGAGGAGAGCACAGATACGCAGTATTTT.

This clonotype occurred a few times. This chain connects TRBV7-2 to TRBJ2-5, with 7 bases that match TRBD1. The CDR3 consists of 14 residues. Germline trimming cut 2 bases from V and 2 bases from J; bases unmatched to any gene: 2. Germline lookup yields CDR1 SGHTA and CDR2 FQGNSA. The CDR3 region has the DNA TGTGCCAGCAGCTTATCGACAGGGCAAGAGACCCAGTACTTC. Its protein is CASSLSTGQETQYF.

The CDR3 DNA sequence: TGTGCCAGTGGGGATACAGGGCAAGCTTACAATGAGCAGTTCTTC. It encodes CASGDTGQAYNEQFF. The rearrangement joins TRBV19 to TRBJ2-1; D is possibly TRBD1 (6 bases). The V gene lost 8 bases and the J gene lost 4 bases, with 18 bases spanning the gap. Germline V lookup: CDR1 LNHDA, CDR2 SQIVND (reference sequence). This CDR3 has 15 amino acids.

This clonotype was picked up a small number of times. The chain uses TRBV7-9 and TRBJ2-3, with D perhaps being TRBD1 or TRBD2 (6 bases each). The CDR3 covers 16 residues. CDR1 is SEHNR, CDR2 FQNEAQ, per germline (reference sequence). V was clipped by 6 bases and J by 2 bases, with 18 bases between them. The CDR3 reads CASSLVGGPVTDTQYF. The CDR3 DNA follows: TGTGCCAGCAGTCTGGTAGGGGGGCCGGTCACAGATACGCAGTATTTT.

The genes are TRBV7-9 and TRBJ1-2; D gene uncertain. The germline CDR1 and CDR2 sequences are SEHNR and FQNEAQ (reference sequence). The CDR3 loop spans 15 amino acids. Trimming took off 1 base at V and 0 bases at J, with 9 bases between the two ends. CDR3 DNA: TGTGCCAGCAGCTTAGGGGCCGAAGCTAACTATGGCTACACCTTC. It yields the protein CASSLGAEANYGYTF.

This clonotype was recorded at least ten times. DNA for the CDR3: TGTGCCAGCAGTGCCCGCCCCACCGGGGAGCTGTTTTTT. Its translation is CASSARPTGELFF. This sequence joins TRBV6-2 or TRBV6-3 and TRBJ2-2; no firm D call. From germline, CDR1 is MNHEY and CDR2 SVGEGT. V was pared by 5 bases and J by 4 bases, with 8 bases between. This CDR3 is 13 amino acids long.